Each of the 30 T cell receptor beta chains below was sequenced from the same sample in a study of regulatory T cells in long-lasting Graves disease. CDR3 regions were amplified by Arm-PCR using iRepertoire HTBI primers to build TCR beta libraries. MiXCR, run by TCRdb on the multiplex PCR reads, gives a single entry per CDR3 protein. The repertoire consists of about 560,000 distinct CDR3 sequences, with roughly 15% occurring once and the leading ten covering more than 10%. As to time point: newly diagnosed GD, antithyroid drugs for less than 3 months. Isolated PBMC RNA provided the starting material for the TCR library. Another study also made use of these data, one on T cells in Graves' hyperthyroidism and ophthalmopathy.

The specimen comprised peripheral blood mononuclear cells (PBMCs), sampled at new diagnosis, from a patient treated with antithyroid drugs. The receptor set was obtained from a man aged 18 to 30 with Graves disease.

This chain uses TRBV20-1 with TRBJ2-7, with TRBD2 matching over 10 bases. CDR3 length equals 15 residues. V gave up 6 bases and J gave up 5 bases; unmatched junction bases: 13. Germline loops: CDR1 DFQATT, CDR2 SNEGSKA (reference sequence). The CDR3 DNA follows: TGCAGTGCAGTCAAATCCGGGACTAGCGCTAACGAGCAGTACTTC. Residues: CSAVKSGTSANEQYF.

This clonotype showed up many times. The chain employs TRBV28 and TRBJ2-1; 7 bases are shared with TRBD1. The V and J ends lost 3 bases and 3 bases, in that order; junction bases with no gene match: 2. This CDR3 region has 14 residues. CDR1 MDHEN and CDR2 SYDVKM come from the germline V gene. For the CDR3, the DNA is TGTGCCAGCAGTTTTCGGGACAGCTACAATGAGCAGTTCTTC. Protein product: CASSFRDSYNEQFF.

This clonotype was counted ten times or more. This chain connects TRBV20-1 to TRBJ2-1; maybe TRBD2 (5 bases). V was trimmed by 1 base and J by 6 bases, leaving 16 bases between them. The CDR3 sequence is 15 residues long. Germline V gene lookup returns CDR1 DFQATT and CDR2 SNEGSKA (reference sequence). Here the CDR3 DNA reads TGCAGTGCTAGAGGCCCCGAGGGAGTCGGCAATGAGCAGTTCTTC. Protein sequence: CSARGPEGVGNEQFF.

This clonotype was counted many times. The rearrangement links TRBV20-1 to TRBJ2-5, with D perhaps matching TRBD1 or TRBD2 (7 bases each). This CDR3 is built from 15 residues. From germline, CDR1 is DFQATT and CDR2 SNEGSKA (reference sequence). The V end was cut by 6 bases, the J end by 5 bases, with 22 bases between. CDR3 nucleotide sequence: TGCAGTGCCGACCAGGCTACCCAGGGGGGGGAGACCCAGTACTTC. It yields the protein CSADQATQGGETQYF.

V gene TRBV4-1 combines with J gene TRBJ2-5; D remains ambiguous. Germline CDR1 MGHRA, CDR2 YSYEKL. V lost 3 bases to trimming and J lost 4 bases, with 12 bases between them. The CDR3 consists of 14 residues. CDR3 nucleotides: TGCGCCAGCAGCCAGGCCCCGGGTAGAGAGACCCAGTACTTC. The encoded protein is CASSQAPGRETQYF.

This clonotype has ten or more counts. The chain combines TRBV11-2 with TRBJ2-7; possibly TRBD1 for D (6 bases). Germline lookup yields CDR1 SGHAT and CDR2 FQNNGV. The V and J ends lost 5 bases and 1 base respectively, with 12 bases between them. This CDR3 contains 14 residues. DNA for the CDR3: TGTGCCAGCAGCCCGCCTGACAGGTCCTACGAGCAGTACTTC. This codes for CASSPPDRSYEQYF. Drawing the rest from reference TRBV11-2 and TRBJ2-7, the complete variable domain is EAGVAQSPRYKIIEKRQSVAFWCNPISGHATLYWYQQILGQGPKLLIQFQNNGVVDDSQLPKDRFSAERLKGVDSTLKIQPAKLEDSAVYLCASSPPDRSYEQYFGPGTRLTVT.

In this sample, this clonotype turned up a few times. The chain links TRBV6-2 or TRBV6-3 to TRBJ2-2, with a possible D match to TRBD1 (6 bases). This CDR3 has 13 residues. The germline gives CDR1 MNHEY, CDR2 SVGEGT. The germline V and J ends were trimmed by 7 bases and 2 bases, with 8 bases remaining between them. CDR3 DNA: TGTGCCAGCAAGGACAGAAACACCGGGGAGCTGTTTTTT. Translation: CASKDRNTGELFF.

CDR3 nucleotide sequence: TGTGCCAGCAGAGGACTAGCGGGAGCATTCGAGCAGTTCTTC. Its translation: CASRGLAGAFEQFF. The chain has TRBV11-2 and TRBJ2-1; TRBD2 agrees at 13 bases. The V gene end was trimmed by 6 bases and the J gene end by 10 bases; junction bases not matched to a gene: 6. The CDR3 extends over 14 amino acids. Germline V gene lookup returns CDR1 SGHAT and CDR2 FQNNGV.

This clonotype was seen more than once but under ten times. The rearrangement links TRBV10-2 to TRBJ2-7; 14 bases fit TRBD2. V dropped 5 bases and J dropped 4; count of bases not matched to a gene: 7. The CDR3 consists of 16 residues. CDR1 is WSHSY, CDR2 SAAADI, per germline. The CDR3 loop reads CASSRGLAGEGYEQYF. The CDR3 DNA follows: TGCGCCAGCAGTAGGGGACTAGCGGGAGAGGGTTACGAGCAGTACTTC.

In its sample, this clonotype was seen many times. The chain has TRBV6-1 and TRBJ2-7; TRBD1 is a possible D gene (6 bases). V lost 7 bases, J lost 4 bases, and 14 bases lay in between. CDR3 length: 13 amino acids. Germline assignment: CDR1 MNHNS and CDR2 SASEGT. The CDR3 here is CASTPVRGYEQYF. CDR3 nucleotides: TGTGCCAGCACCCCGGTCAGGGGATACGAGCAGTACTTC.

This clonotype was seen at least ten times. The chain recombines TRBV25-1 with TRBJ2-5, with 8 bases fitting TRBD2. CDR1 and CDR2 from the germline V gene are MGHDK and SYGVNS. V dropped 8 bases and J dropped 3; count of bases not matched to a gene: 5. CDR3 length: 13 amino acids. CDR3 loop: CASGLAGKETQYF. DNA of the CDR3: TGTGCCAGCGGCCTAGCGGGCAAAGAGACCCAGTACTTC.

The table lists this clonotype with a few counts. V is TRBV10-2 and J is TRBJ2-7, with a tentative D call TRBD2 (6 bases). V lost 3 bases and J lost 7, with 19 bases in between. The CDR3 sequence is 15 residues long. Germline CDR1 reads WSHSY; CDR2 reads SAAADI. CDR3 DNA: TGCGCCAGCAGTGAATCAATACTGGGGGGAATAGAGCAGTACTTC. This gives the protein CASSESILGGIEQYF.

This rearrangement joins TRBV11-1 to TRBJ1-5, with no clear D. Per the germline V gene, CDR1 is SGHAT and CDR2 is FQDESV (reference sequence). V dropped 4 bases and J dropped 3 bases, with 7 bases sitting between them. The CDR3 runs to 13 residues. This CDR3 reads CASSSRHNQPQHF. CDR3 nucleotide sequence: TGTGCCAGCAGCTCACGACACAATCAGCCCCAGCATTTT.

This chain links TRBV20-1 with TRBJ2-3, with TRBD2 identical over 7 bases. Germline V gene sequence: CDR1 DFQATT, CDR2 SNEGSKA (reference sequence). V lost 0 bases and J lost 3; bases outside the gene matches: 21. CDR3 length: 20 amino acids. The CDR3 region is CSARDPSGRFRGSRTDTQYF. The CDR3 DNA reads TGCAGTGCTAGAGATCCATCCGGCCGCTTCCGCGGGAGCCGTACAGATACGCAGTATTTT.

This clonotype was observed at least ten times. The rearrangement links TRBV18 to TRBJ2-7, with 8 bases identical to TRBD1. Germline V lookup: CDR1 KGHSH, CDR2 LQKENI. The ends lost 1 base at V and 1 base at J; junction bases unmatched: 3. The CDR3 is 15 residues long. The CDR3 loop is CASSPQGQGSYEQYF. CDR3 sequence (DNA): TGTGCCAGCTCACCACAAGGACAGGGTTCCTACGAGCAGTACTTC.

This clonotype was counted ten times or more. V usage is TRBV11-2 and J usage is TRBJ2-7; perhaps TRBD2 as D (5 bases). Germline-derived CDR1 and CDR2 are SGHAT and FQNNGV. The length of the CDR3 is 15 residues. With 0 bases removed from V and 6 bases from J, the gap between germline ends came to 15 bases. The CDR3 region has the DNA TGTGCCAGCAGCTTAGATCCGGGGATGTCAGGCGAGCAGTACTTC. Translating gives CASSLDPGMSGEQYF.

There are a few counts of this clonotype. J is TRBJ1-5 and V is TRBV28, with 10 bases identical to TRBD1. This CDR3 spans 17 amino acids. J lost 0 bases, V lost 6 bases, and 8 bases had no gene match. CDR1 is MDHEN, CDR2 SYDVKM, per germline. CDR3 amino acids: CASSPGTGVYSNQPQHF. In DNA, the CDR3 is TGTGCCAGCAGCCCCGGGACAGGGGTCTATAGCAATCAGCCCCAGCATTTT.

This clonotype appeared a few times. This chain links TRBV9 with TRBJ2-3, with 11 nucleotides matching TRBD2. Germline CDR1 SGDLS, CDR2 YYNGEE. V lost 3 bases, J lost 0 bases, and 3 bases stayed unmatched. The CDR3 consists of 16 residues. The CDR3 loop reads CASSEGLAVSTDTQYF. As DNA, the CDR3 is TGTGCCAGCAGCGAGGGACTAGCGGTGAGCACAGATACGCAGTATTTT.

As to this clonotype: This may stem from a read error, because a much larger clone lies one nucleotide away. The chain recombines TRBV6-2 or TRBV6-3 with TRBJ2-7, with 10 bases lining up with TRBD2. V trimming: 11 bases; J trimming: 6 bases; junction bases outside the gene matches: 16. The CDR3 sequence is 15 residues long. CDR1 MNHEY and CDR2 SVGEGT come from the germline V gene. In DNA form, the CDR3 reads TGTGCCGGCAATCCAGCGGGAGGGCCGGTTTCCGAGCAGTACTTC. This codes for CAGNPAGGPVSEQYF.

Many counts were recorded for this clonotype. This chain uses TRBV7-8 with TRBJ2-2, with D perhaps TRBD1 (5 bases). This CDR3 comprises 15 residues. V lost 3 bases to trimming and J lost 1 base, with 9 bases between them. In germline, CDR1 is SGHVS, CDR2 FQNEAQ. CDR3 DNA sequence: TGTGCCAGCAGCTTGGGGCGTCAGAACACCGGGGAGCTGTTTTTT. This gives the protein CASSLGRQNTGELFF. The full variable domain, in which reference TRBV7-8 and TRBJ2-2 provide the parts outside the CDR3, is GAGVSQSPRYKVAKRGQDVALRCDPISGHVSLFWYQQALGQGPEFLTYFQNEAQLDKSGLPSDRFFAERPEGSVSTLKIQRTQQEDSAVYLCASSLGRQNTGELFFGEGSRLTVL.

This clonotype was counted between two and nine times. This sequence joins TRBV20-1 and TRBJ2-7; maybe TRBD2 (7 bases). Germline CDR1 and CDR2: DFQATT and SNEGSKA (reference sequence). Deletions cut 6 bases from V and 2 bases from J, with 14 bases between. The CDR3 is made up of 13 amino acids. In DNA, the CDR3 is TGCAGTGCCCCGGGGAGGGGGGCCTACGAGCAGTACTTC. Its translation is CSAPGRGAYEQYF.

V usage is TRBV27 and J usage is TRBJ2-5; D ambiguous. Germline V gene data show CDR1 as MNHEY and CDR2 as SMNVEV (reference sequence). V was trimmed by 4 bases and J by 5 bases, leaving 20 bases between them. CDR3 length: 16 residues. The CDR3 DNA reads as TGTGCCAGCAGTTCTTTAGGCCTCGTCTCAGAGGAGACCCAGTACTTC. Encoded protein: CASSSLGLVSEETQYF.

The chain joins TRBV4-1 to TRBJ2-7, with unresolved D. The germline V and J ends were trimmed by 0 bases and 7 bases, with 19 bases remaining between them. Germline lookup yields CDR1 MGHRA and CDR2 YSYEKL. This CDR3 has 16 residues. For the CDR3, the DNA is TGCGCCAGCAGCCAAGAGTTTGGGATTAGGGCTCAGGAGCAGTACTTC. Translation: CASSQEFGIRAQEQYF.

This clonotype was detected many times. The chain uses TRBV18 and TRBJ1-5; 7 bases align to TRBD1. The J segment lost 6 bases and the V segment lost 2 bases, leaving 4 bases of the junction unmatched. The CDR3 totals 14 residues. Per germline, CDR1 KGHSH and CDR2 LQKENI. The CDR3 sequence: CASSPDRAGQPQHF. The CDR3 DNA reads TGTGCCAGCTCACCAGACAGGGCAGGTCAGCCCCAGCATTTT.

The chain couples TRBV5-1 to TRBJ2-1; maybe TRBD2 (5 bases). V gave up 4 bases and J gave up 0 bases, with 11 bases separating them. Germline V CDR1 and CDR2: SGHRS, YFSETQ. This CDR3 contains 15 residues. The chain's CDR3 is CASSHSVSSYNEQFF. The DNA of the CDR3 is TGCGCCAGCAGCCATAGCGTCAGCTCCTACAATGAGCAGTTCTTC.

The chain combines TRBV6-2 or TRBV6-3 with TRBJ1-5, with D unresolved. Trimming removed 0 bases at V and 7 bases at J, with 19 bases between. This CDR3 contains 17 residues. Germline V gene data show CDR1 as MNHEY and CDR2 as SVGEGT. CDR3 in amino acids: CASSYSPDPCVCQPQHF. The CDR3 bases are TGTGCCAGCAGTTACTCCCCGGATCCCTGCGTATGCCAGCCCCAGCATTTT.

A note on this clonotype: No conserved phenylalanine or tryptophan ends this CDR3, so it is likely a read error. V and J are TRBV7-9 and TRBJ2-7, with 14 bases aligning to TRBD2. V was clipped by 5 bases and J by 7 bases; unmatched bases: 10. In germline, CDR1 is SEHNR, CDR2 FQNEAQ (reference sequence). The CDR3 consists of 16 residues. CDR3 protein: CASSPTGTSGSGEQYS. The CDR3 DNA reads as TGTGCCAGCAGCCCAACCGGGACTAGCGGGAGTGGTGAGCAGTACTCC.

This chain links TRBV4-2 with TRBJ1-1, with unresolved D. The germline gives CDR1 LGHNA, CDR2 YNFKEQ. Trimming pared 1 base from V and 3 bases from J, leaving 6 bases between. The CDR3 runs to 13 residues. The CDR3 here is CASSQAGDTEAFF. CDR3 nucleotide sequence: TGTGCCAGCAGCCAAGCCGGGGACACTGAAGCTTTCTTT.

The sample holds a few counts of this clonotype. This chain uses TRBV24-1 with TRBJ2-7; no firm D call. Germline assignment: CDR1 KGHDR and CDR2 SFDVKD. The germline V and J ends were trimmed by 2 bases and 8 bases, with 12 bases remaining between them. The CDR3 totals 13 residues. As DNA, the CDR3 is TGTGCCACCAGTGATTCTATGCAGGCCAAGCAGTACTTC. It translates to CATSDSMQAKQYF.

This clonotype was seen repeatedly, ten times or more. The V call is TRBV9, the J call TRBJ2-5; tentative D call: TRBD2 (5 bases). Germline CDR1 and CDR2: SGDLS and YYNGEE. This CDR3 has 13 residues. V was cut by 0 bases and J by 10 bases, with 13 bases left in between. The chain's CDR3 is CASSVVSASDQYF. In DNA, the CDR3 is TGTGCCAGCAGCGTAGTTAGCGCGTCGGACCAGTACTTC.